This T cell receptor (beta chain) emerged from a study of PD-1 blockade in classical Hodgkin lymphoma. Germline V lookup: CDR1 LNHDA, CDR2 SQIVND (reference sequence). The CDR3 runs to 16 residues. Trimming removed 3 bases at V and 2 bases at J, with 15 bases between. On this clone itself: Its antigen is not known.

Following autologous stem cell transplantation, relapse occurred in every patient, and exposure to brentuximab vedotin varied. Libraries were prepared by immunoSEQ multiplex PCR; TCRdb keeps only in-frame clonotypes and omits some of them. In the table there are tens of thousands of clones, about two thirds of which are singletons. Study-wide findings and caveats: With CD4+ cells, TCR diversity rose significantly by C4D1, but not with CD8+ cells. Newly diagnosed patients had baseline TCR diversity that was reportedly lower than that of healthy donors.

The starting material was peripheral blood mononuclear cells (PBMCs), obtained before the second cycle of nivolumab. This clonotype was obtained from a human donor with classical Hodgkin lymphoma. The V call is TRBV19, the J call TRBJ2-3; weak D call: TRBD1 (5 bases). The CDR3 DNA sequence: TGTGCCAGTAGTATGATTAAGGGGCACCCCACAGATACGCAGTATTTT. Translating gives CASSMIKGHPTDTQYF. The full variable domain, rest sourced from reference TRBV19 and TRBJ2-3, is DGGITQSPKYLFRKEGQNVTLSCEQNLNHDAMYWYRQDPGQGLRLIYYSQIVNDFQKGDIAEGYSVSREKKESFPLTVTSAQKNPTAFYLCASSMIKGHPTDTQYFGPGTRLTVL.